This TCR beta chain is drawn from a study of T cells after posttransplantation cyclophosphamide. Study-wide results and caveats: Recipient CMV seropositivity and CMV reactivation strongly tracked TRB clonality.

Generated by immunoSEQ multiplex PCR, the TCRdb table keeps only in-frame clones and is missing some. The data hold about 22,000 clones, with roughly 90% observed a single time. The CDR3 spans 14 residues. Germline CDR1 SGHRS, CDR2 YFSETQ. V lost 4 bases and J lost 6; bases outside the gene matches: 6. Controls had myeloablative marrow grafts with methotrexate and calcineurin inhibitor, sampled at 1 year. A word on this clone: Antigen specificity is unknown.

The rearrangement joins TRBV5-1 to TRBJ2-2; TRBD1 agrees at 7 bases. Material: PBMCs, obtained after an allogeneic stem cell transplant with a calcineurin inhibitor and methotrexate. This sequence originates from a female patient aged 45 to 65 who received an allogeneic stem cell transplant from an unrelated donor, was CMV-positive, and had chronic GVHD only. Some T cells may arise from the graft donor. The CDR3 region is CASSPGQAAGELFF. The CDR3, as DNA: TGCGCCAGCAGCCCTGGACAGGCCGCCGGGGAGCTGTTTTTT.